A single sample gave rise to the 21 T cell receptor beta chains below, sequenced in a study of shared clonotypes between healthy human individuals (dated by TCRdb to 2018 to 2020). Library method: the immunoSEQ multiplex PCR assay. The clones in this table, taken by TCRdb from immuneACCESS, are in-frame only. Not every clone is retained; where verified, under half of the shortfall comes from an unresolved V gene, and the cause of the rest is unknown. The sample yields about 2.4 million clones; roughly 92% were counted once. Of the sample, 0.13% to 0.15% is held by the ten largest clones. The sequencing sample was made of naive CD4+ T cells sorted from blood. What the cell subset or site label conveys for this sample: CD45RA+ positively selected. All receptors derive from a man between 18 and 29 years old in good health.

The V and J genes are TRBV5-1 and TRBJ2-3, with D possibly matching TRBD2 (5 bases). Trimming shortened V by 0 bases and J by 2 bases, and 13 bases separated the two germline ends. CDR3 length equals 16 residues. Germline assignment: CDR1 SGHRS and CDR2 YFSETQ. The CDR3 spells CASSLEYGLLTDTQYF. The DNA for the CDR3 is TGCGCCAGCAGCTTGGAATACGGACTCCTCACAGATACGCAGTATTTT.

The chain employs TRBV5-3 and TRBJ1-6; D remains unclear. TRBV5-3 is an ORF, with its function uncertain. The V end lost 4 bases, the J end lost 9 bases, and 14 bases lay between the germline ends. The length of the CDR3 is 14 residues. The CDR3 nucleotides are TGTGCCAGAAGCACCCGGATTACCCGTTCACCCCTCCACTTT. Translation: CARSTRITRSPLHF.

The chain couples TRBV7-2 to TRBJ1-2; 8 bases are a match to TRBD1. The CDR3 has 19 amino acids. Germline loops: CDR1 SGHTA, CDR2 FQGNSA. Trimming cost V 0 bases and J 7 bases; bases outside gene matches: 19. CDR3 nucleotide sequence: TGTGCCAGCAGCTTAGCCGCTCGGGACAGGATACCAACTAGCTCTGGCTACACCTTC. It is translated as CASSLAARDRIPTSSGYTF.

The CDR3, as DNA: TGTGCCAGCGCTCTTACGGGCAGAAACTATGGCTACACCTTC. Translated: CASALTGRNYGYTF. The chain recombines TRBV28 with TRBJ1-2; D remains unclear. Trimming shortened V by 8 bases and J by 2 bases, and 15 bases separated the two germline ends. This CDR3 spans 14 amino acids. From germline, CDR1 is MDHEN and CDR2 SYDVKM.

J is TRBJ1-1 and V is TRBV7-3, with TRBD1 as a possible D gene (5 bases). CDR3 size: 17 residues. V gave up 5 bases and J gave up 4 bases, with 23 bases separating them. Germline lookup yields CDR1 SGHTA and CDR2 FQGTGA. CDR3 region: CASSPRGGSLVGTEAFF. The CDR3 nucleotides read TGTGCCAGCAGCCCCCGGGGGGGGAGTTTGGTTGGCACTGAAGCTTTCTTT.

The chain recombines TRBV5-1 with TRBJ2-7; TRBD2 matches 8 bases. CDR3 length equals 17 residues. The germline V gene has CDR1 SGHRS and CDR2 YFSETQ. Trimming cost V 0 bases and J 6 bases; bases outside gene matches: 14. The CDR3 DNA follows: TGCGCCAGCAGCTTGGGGGCCAGCGGGAGTCTAGGAGGCGAGCAGTACTTC. Its translation: CASSLGASGSLGGEQYF.

A note on this clone: Other DNA sequences in the same sample also yield this CDR3. This chain connects TRBV6-5 to TRBJ2-3; no definite D call. The CDR3 loop spans 13 amino acids. The V gene's germline CDR1 is MNHEY and CDR2 SVGAGI. V was trimmed by 6 bases and J by 0 bases, leaving 7 bases between them. CDR3 residues: CASRRSSTDTQYF. The CDR3, as DNA: TGTGCCAGCAGGCGCTCTAGCACAGATACGCAGTATTTT.

The chain carries TRBV5-4 and TRBJ2-5; 8 bases are shared with TRBD2. The CDR3 is 16 residues long. V lost 1 base, J lost 2 bases, and 7 bases stayed unmatched. CDR1 and CDR2 (germline): SGHNT, YYREEE (reference sequence). CDR3 sequence (DNA): TGTGCCAGCAGCTTGAAACAGCGGGGGCCGCAAGAGACCCAGTACTTC. Translating gives CASSLKQRGPQETQYF.

This clone was seen just once. In the same sample, other DNA sequences code for this CDR3. The chain has TRBV5-1 and TRBJ2-7; 8 positions match TRBD1. Germline trimming cut 0 bases from V and 4 bases from J; bases unmatched to any gene: 6. Germline V gives CDR1 SGHRS, CDR2 YFSETQ. The CDR3 is made up of 15 amino acids. In DNA, the CDR3 is TGCGCCAGCAGCTTGGTGGCAGGGGGCTCTTACGAGCAGTACTTC. This translates into CASSLVAGGSYEQYF.

Regarding this clone: The same CDR3 also results from other DNA sequences found in this sample. V is TRBV5-1 and J is TRBJ1-2; 8 nucleotides match TRBD1. After removal of 3 bases from V and 3 bases from J, the junction contained 1 base not matched to a gene. The germline V gene has CDR1 SGHRS and CDR2 YFSETQ. The CDR3 has 13 residues. The CDR3 sequence is CASSSTGDYGYTF. In DNA form, the CDR3 reads TGCGCCAGCAGCTCGACAGGGGACTATGGCTACACCTTC.

The genes are TRBV9 and TRBJ2-6, with a tentative D call TRBD1 (7 bases). CDR1 and CDR2 (germline): SGDLS, YYNGEE. Trimming pared 5 bases from V and 2 bases from J, leaving 20 bases between. The CDR3 has 18 amino acids. CDR3 nucleotide sequence: TGTGCCAGCAGTTCCGGCGGCAGGGGGGCTACTGGGGCCAACGTCCTGACTTTC. Its protein is CASSSGGRGATGANVLTF.

A single count supports this clone. V and J are TRBV6-5 and TRBJ2-7; D is perhaps TRBD2 (5 bases). Deletions cut 5 bases from V and 2 bases from J, with 16 bases between. The CDR3 length is 15 residues. Germline CDR1 and CDR2: MNHEY and SVGAGI. Here the CDR3 reads CASSHGGPSTYEQYF. CDR3 sequence (DNA): TGTGCCAGCAGTCACGGAGGACCGTCAACCTACGAGCAGTACTTC.

The genes are TRBV28 and TRBJ2-2; D possibly corresponds to TRBD1 (5 bases). V was shortened by 8 bases and J by 0 bases, with 10 bases between the two germline ends. CDR1 and CDR2 from the germline V gene are MDHEN and SYDVKM. The CDR3 sequence is 14 residues long. The CDR3 nucleotides read TGTGCCAGCGGCGACAGCACGAACACCGGGGAGCTGTTTTTT. Amino acids: CASGDSTNTGELFF.

The CDR3 is CAIRKGAPGELFF. In DNA form, the CDR3 reads TGTGCCATCAGGAAGGGGGCCCCCGGGGAGCTGTTTTTT. The chain has TRBV10-3 and TRBJ2-2; 7 bases fit TRBD1. Germline CDR1 is ENHRY and CDR2 is SYGVKD. The CDR3 is made up of 13 amino acids. V lost 6 bases to trimming and J lost 6 bases; unmatched junction nucleotides: 4.

The chain has TRBV19 and TRBJ1-3; possible D gene TRBD1, 6 bases. Germline CDR1 reads LNHDA; CDR2 reads SQIVND (reference sequence). The CDR3 loop spans 15 amino acids. Trimming shortened V by 5 bases and J by 4 bases, and 15 bases separated the two germline ends. The CDR3 loop reads CASSPDRIKGNTIYF. The CDR3, as DNA: TGTGCCAGTAGTCCCGACAGGATTAAAGGAAACACCATATATTTT.

In regard to this clone: The same CDR3 can be traced to other DNA sequences in this sample. The rearrangement links TRBV6-1 to TRBJ2-7; perhaps TRBD2 as D (5 bases). CDR3 length: 12 residues. V shed 4 bases and J shed 4 bases, with 8 bases lying between them. The germline V gene has CDR1 MNHNS and CDR2 SASEGT. The CDR3 coding sequence is TGTGCCAGCAGTGGGACTTTTTACGAGCAGTACTTC. As protein: CASSGTFYEQYF.

The chain combines TRBV7-2 with TRBJ1-1; weak D call: TRBD1 (5 bases). Germline assignment: CDR1 SGHTA and CDR2 FQGNSA. The CDR3 runs to 14 residues. V was cut by 1 base and J by 5 bases, with 11 bases left in between. Here the CDR3 DNA reads TGTGCCAGCAGCTTAGATGCGGAGGGGACTGAAGCTTTCTTT. Protein product: CASSLDAEGTEAFF. The full variable domain, in which reference TRBV7-2 and TRBJ1-1 provide the parts outside the CDR3, is GAGVSQSPSNKVTEKGKDVELRCDPISGHTALYWYRQSLGQGLEFLIYFQGNSAPDKSGLPSDRFSAERTGGSVSTLTIQRTQQEDSAVYLCASSLDAEGTEAFFGQGTRLTVV.

A single count supports this clone. This sample includes further DNA sequences coding for the same CDR3. The rearrangement links TRBV6-6 to TRBJ1-3, with D uncertain. Trimming shortened V by 0 bases and J by 3 bases, and 6 bases separated the two germline ends. Per the germline V gene, CDR1 is MNHNY and CDR2 is SVGAGI (reference sequence). This CDR3 is 14 amino acids long. Here the CDR3 reads CASSYSGSGNTIYF. The DNA for the CDR3 is TGTGCCAGCAGTTACTCCGGGAGTGGAAACACCATATATTTT.

This rearrangement joins TRBV28 to TRBJ2-7; maybe TRBD1 (6 bases). CDR3 size: 15 residues. V was pared by 3 bases and J by 2 bases, with 14 bases between. The germline V gene has CDR1 MDHEN and CDR2 SYDVKM. The chain's CDR3 is CASSFEAGGAYEQYF. The CDR3 nucleotides read TGTGCCAGCAGTTTTGAGGCTGGGGGCGCCTACGAGCAGTACTTC.

The V gene is TRBV16, the J gene TRBJ2-7; TRBD2 matches at 7 bases. Germline CDR1 KGHSY, CDR2 FQNENV. V lost 2 bases and J lost 6; bases outside the gene matches: 13. The CDR3 totals 16 residues. CDR3 sequence: CASSQPSRQREGEQYF. In DNA, the CDR3 is TGTGCCAGCAGCCAACCTAGTCGCCAAAGGGAGGGCGAGCAGTACTTC.

The rearrangement links TRBV19 to TRBJ2-1; 7 positions agree with TRBD1. Trimming at V came to 2 bases and at J to 5 bases, leaving 3 bases not matched to a gene. CDR3 size: 14 residues. CDR1 and CDR2 from the germline V gene are LNHDA and SQIVND (reference sequence). CDR3 nucleotide sequence: TGTGCCAGTAGTATACGACAGGGAAACAATGAGCAGTTCTTC. Encoded protein: CASSIRQGNNEQFF.